This T cell receptor (beta chain) was identified in a study of cytotoxic CD8 clonotypes in ibrutinib-treated CLL. In the study overall: Productive templates averaged approximately 250,000 per sample, and productive rearrangements around 92,000.

Repertoires were generated with immunoSEQ multiplex PCR, while TCRdb's copy carries only in-frame clones and drops some. This sample yields roughly 250,000 clones, of which 70% are seen a single time; approximately 15% belongs to the top ten. The germline V gene has CDR1 MDHEN and CDR2 SYDVKM. There are 13 residues in the CDR3. The trim removed 6 bases at V and 6 bases at J, leaving 5 bases unmatched. This rearrangement joins TRBV28 to TRBJ2-7, with 10 bases that match TRBD1. The receptor's source is a human donor with chronic lymphocytic leukemia. The sequences come from PBMCs, collected after 24 months of ibrutinib treatment. The CDR3 nucleotides are TGTGCCAGCAGAACCGGGACAGGGGTCGAGCAGTACTTC. Amino acids: CASRTGTGVEQYF. Using reference TRBV28 and TRBJ2-7 for the parts outside the CDR3, the full variable domain is DVKVTQSSRYLVKRTGEKVFLECVQDMDHENMFWYRQDPGLGLRLIYFSYDVKMKEKGDIPEGYSVSREKKERFSLILESASTNQTSMYLCASRTGTGVEQYFGPGTRLTVT.